This TCR beta chain was sequenced for a study of T cell changes during pregnancy in multiple sclerosis. Sequenced by immunoSEQ multiplex PCR; TCRdb stores in-frame clones only, minus some. The sample lists under 70,000 clones, roughly nine tenths occurring once. There are 15 residues in the CDR3. V shed 3 bases and J shed 2 bases, with 13 bases lying between them. Germline V lookup: CDR1 SGDLS, CDR2 YYNGEE. The material was CD4+ T cells from peripheral blood mononuclear cells, obtained in the first trimester of pregnancy. The V gene is TRBV9, the J gene TRBJ2-3; perhaps TRBD1 as D (6 bases). This TCR derives from a female donor with multiple sclerosis, enrolled in a pregnancy study. CDR3 nucleotide sequence: TGTGCCAGCAGCGCCCGATCAGGGGCCACAGATACGCAGTATTTT. Translated, it gives CASSARSGATDTQYF.